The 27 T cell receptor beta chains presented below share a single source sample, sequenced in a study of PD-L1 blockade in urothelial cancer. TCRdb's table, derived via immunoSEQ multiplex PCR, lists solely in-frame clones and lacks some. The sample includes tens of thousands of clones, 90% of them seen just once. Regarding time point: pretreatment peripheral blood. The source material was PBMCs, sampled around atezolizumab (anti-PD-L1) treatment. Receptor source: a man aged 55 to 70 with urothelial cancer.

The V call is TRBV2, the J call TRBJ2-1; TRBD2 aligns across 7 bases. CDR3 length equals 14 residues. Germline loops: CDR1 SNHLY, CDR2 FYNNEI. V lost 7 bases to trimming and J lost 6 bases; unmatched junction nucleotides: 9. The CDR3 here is CASKGGSRGNEQFF. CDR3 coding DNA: TGTGCCAGCAAAGGCGGGAGTAGAGGCAATGAGCAGTTCTTC.

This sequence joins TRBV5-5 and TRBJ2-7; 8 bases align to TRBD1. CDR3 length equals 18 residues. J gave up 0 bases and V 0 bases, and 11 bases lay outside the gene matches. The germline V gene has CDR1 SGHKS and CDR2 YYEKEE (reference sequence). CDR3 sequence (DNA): TGTGCCAGCAGCTTGGAGGGGGGTAGGCAGGGGGCCTCCTACGAGCAGTACTTC. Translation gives CASSLEGGRQGASYEQYF.

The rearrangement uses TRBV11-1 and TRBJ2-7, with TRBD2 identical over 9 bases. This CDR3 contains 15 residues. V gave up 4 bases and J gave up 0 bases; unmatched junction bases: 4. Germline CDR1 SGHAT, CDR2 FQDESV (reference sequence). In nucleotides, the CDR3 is TGTGCCAGCAGCTCTCAGCGGGGGGACTCCTACGAGCAGTACTTC. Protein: CASSSQRGDSYEQYF.

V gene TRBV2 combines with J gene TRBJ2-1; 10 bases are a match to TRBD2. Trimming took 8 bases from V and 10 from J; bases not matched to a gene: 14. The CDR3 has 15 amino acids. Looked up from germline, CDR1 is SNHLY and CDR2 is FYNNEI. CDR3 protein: CASGESIGTSEEQFF. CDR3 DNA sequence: TGTGCCAGCGGGGAAAGCATTGGGACTAGCGAAGAGCAGTTCTTC.

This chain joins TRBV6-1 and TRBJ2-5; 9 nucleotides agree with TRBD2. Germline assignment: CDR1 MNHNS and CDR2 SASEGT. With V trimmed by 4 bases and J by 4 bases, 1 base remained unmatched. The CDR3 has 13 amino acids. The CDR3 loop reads CASSGGGAETQYF. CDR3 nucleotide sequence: TGTGCCAGCAGTGGCGGGGGGGCAGAGACCCAGTACTTC.

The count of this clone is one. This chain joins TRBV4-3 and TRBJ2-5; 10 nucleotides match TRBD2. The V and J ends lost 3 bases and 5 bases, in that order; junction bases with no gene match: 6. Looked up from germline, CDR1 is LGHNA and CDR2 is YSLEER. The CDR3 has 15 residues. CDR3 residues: CASSQYLGLAETQYF. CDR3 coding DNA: TGCGCCAGCAGCCAGTACCTGGGACTAGCGGAGACCCAGTACTTC.

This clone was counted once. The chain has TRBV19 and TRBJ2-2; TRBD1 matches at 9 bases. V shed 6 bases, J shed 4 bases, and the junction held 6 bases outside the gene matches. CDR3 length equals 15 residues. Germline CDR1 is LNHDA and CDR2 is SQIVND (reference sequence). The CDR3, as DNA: TGTGCCAGTAGGCGGACAGGGGCGGGCACCGGGGAGCTGTTTTTT. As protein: CASRRTGAGTGELFF.

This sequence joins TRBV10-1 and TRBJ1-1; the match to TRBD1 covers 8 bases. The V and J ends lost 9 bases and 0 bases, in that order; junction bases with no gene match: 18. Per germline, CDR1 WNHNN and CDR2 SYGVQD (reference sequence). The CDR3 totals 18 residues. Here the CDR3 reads CARDPDRACFSMNTEAFF. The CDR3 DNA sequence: TGCGCCAGGGACCCGGACAGGGCTTGTTTTAGCATGAACACTGAAGCTTTCTTT.

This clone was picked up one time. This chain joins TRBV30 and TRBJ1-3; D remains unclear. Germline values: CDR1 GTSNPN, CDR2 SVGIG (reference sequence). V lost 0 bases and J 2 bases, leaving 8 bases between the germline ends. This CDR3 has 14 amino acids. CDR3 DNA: TGTGCCTGGAGTGTGTCGGGAACTGGAAACACCATATATTTT. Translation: CAWSVSGTGNTIYF.

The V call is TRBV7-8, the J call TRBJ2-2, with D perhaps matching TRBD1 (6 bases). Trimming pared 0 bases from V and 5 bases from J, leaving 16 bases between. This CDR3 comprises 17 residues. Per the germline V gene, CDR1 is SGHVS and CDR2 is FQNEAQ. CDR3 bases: TGTGCCAGCAGCTTAGCTTATGGCGGACAGAGAACCGGGGAGCTGTTTTTT. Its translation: CASSLAYGGQRTGELFF.

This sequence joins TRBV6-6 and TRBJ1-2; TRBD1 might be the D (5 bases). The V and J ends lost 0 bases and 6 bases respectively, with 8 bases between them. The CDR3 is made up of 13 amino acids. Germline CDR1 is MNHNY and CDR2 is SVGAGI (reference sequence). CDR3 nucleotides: TGTGCCAGCAGTTACTCGGCCAGGGATGGCTACACCTTC. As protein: CASSYSARDGYTF.

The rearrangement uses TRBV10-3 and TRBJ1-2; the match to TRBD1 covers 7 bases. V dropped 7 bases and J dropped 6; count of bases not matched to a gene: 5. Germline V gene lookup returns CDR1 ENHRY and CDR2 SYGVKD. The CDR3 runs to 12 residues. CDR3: CAITQTGNGYTF. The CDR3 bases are TGTGCCATCACCCAGACAGGGAATGGCTACACCTTC.

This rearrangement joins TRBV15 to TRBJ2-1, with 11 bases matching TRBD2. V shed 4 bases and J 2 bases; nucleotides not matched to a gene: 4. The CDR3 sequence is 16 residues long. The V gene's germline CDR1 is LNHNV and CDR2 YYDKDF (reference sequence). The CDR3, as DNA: TGTGCCACCAGCAACCGACTAGCGGGGCCCTACAATGAGCAGTTCTTC. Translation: CATSNRLAGPYNEQFF.

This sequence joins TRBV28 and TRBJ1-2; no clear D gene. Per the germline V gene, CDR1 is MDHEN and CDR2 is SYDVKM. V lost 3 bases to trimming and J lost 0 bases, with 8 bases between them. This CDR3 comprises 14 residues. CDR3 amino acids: CASSLQTPNYGYTF. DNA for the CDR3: TGTGCCAGCAGTTTGCAAACACCTAACTATGGCTACACCTTC.

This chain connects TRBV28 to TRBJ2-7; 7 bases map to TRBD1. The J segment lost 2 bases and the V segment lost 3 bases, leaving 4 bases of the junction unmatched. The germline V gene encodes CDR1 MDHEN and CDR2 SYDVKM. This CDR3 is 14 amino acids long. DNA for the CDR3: TGTGCCAGCAGTTTCGGGACAGCAACCTACGAGCAGTACTTC. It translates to CASSFGTATYEQYF.

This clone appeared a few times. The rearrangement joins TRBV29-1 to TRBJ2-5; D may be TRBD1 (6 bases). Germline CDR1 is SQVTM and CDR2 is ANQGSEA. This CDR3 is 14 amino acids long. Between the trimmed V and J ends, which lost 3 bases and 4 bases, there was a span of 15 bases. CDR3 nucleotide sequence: TGCAGCGTTGAGGGGGCAGGAGGCCCAGAGACCCAGTACTTC. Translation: CSVEGAGGPETQYF.

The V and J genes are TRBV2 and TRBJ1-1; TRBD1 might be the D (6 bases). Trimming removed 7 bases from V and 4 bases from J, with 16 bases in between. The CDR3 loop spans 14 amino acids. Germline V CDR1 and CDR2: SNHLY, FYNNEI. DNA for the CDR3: TGTGCCAGCACTGAGGGGGGAGCCATCACTGAAGCTTTCTTT. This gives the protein CASTEGGAITEAFF. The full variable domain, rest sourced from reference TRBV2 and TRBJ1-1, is EPEVTQTPSHQVTQMGQEVILRCVPISNHLYFYWYRQILGQKVEFLVSFYNNEISEKSEIFDDQFSVERPDGSNFTLKIRSTKLEDSAMYFCASTEGGAITEAFFGQGTRLTVV.

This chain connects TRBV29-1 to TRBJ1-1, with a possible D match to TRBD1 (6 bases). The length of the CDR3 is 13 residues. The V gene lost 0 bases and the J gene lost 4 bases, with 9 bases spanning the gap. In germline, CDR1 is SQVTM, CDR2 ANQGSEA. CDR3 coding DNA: TGCAGCGTTGAAGAGTCAGGGGTCACTGAAGCTTTCTTT. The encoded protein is CSVEESGVTEAFF.

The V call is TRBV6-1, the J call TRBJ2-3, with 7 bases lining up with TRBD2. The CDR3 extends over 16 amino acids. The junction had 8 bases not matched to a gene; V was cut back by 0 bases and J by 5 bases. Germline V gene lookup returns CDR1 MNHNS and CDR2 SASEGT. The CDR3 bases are TGTGCCAGCAGTGAAGCGCCCAGCGGGGTAAAAGATACGCAGTATTTT. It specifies CASSEAPSGVKDTQYF.

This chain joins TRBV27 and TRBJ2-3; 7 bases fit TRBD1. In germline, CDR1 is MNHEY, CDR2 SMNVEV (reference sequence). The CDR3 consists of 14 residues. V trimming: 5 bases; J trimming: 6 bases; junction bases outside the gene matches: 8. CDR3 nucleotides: TGTGCCAGCAGTCCGGGACAGCCCTCGGATACGCAGTATTTT. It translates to CASSPGQPSDTQYF.

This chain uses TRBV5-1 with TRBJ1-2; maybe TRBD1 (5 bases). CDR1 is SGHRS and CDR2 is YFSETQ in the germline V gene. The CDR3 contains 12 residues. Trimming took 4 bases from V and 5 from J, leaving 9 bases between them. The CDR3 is CASSPGTYGYTF. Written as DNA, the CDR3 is TGCGCCAGCAGCCCCGGGACTTATGGCTACACCTTC.

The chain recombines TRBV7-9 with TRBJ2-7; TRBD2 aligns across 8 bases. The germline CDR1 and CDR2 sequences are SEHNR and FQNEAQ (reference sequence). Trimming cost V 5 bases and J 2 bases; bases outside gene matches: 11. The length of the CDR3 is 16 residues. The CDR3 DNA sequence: TGTGCCAGCAGCGCACTACCGGGACTAGGCACCTACGAGCAGTACTTC. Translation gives CASSALPGLGTYEQYF.

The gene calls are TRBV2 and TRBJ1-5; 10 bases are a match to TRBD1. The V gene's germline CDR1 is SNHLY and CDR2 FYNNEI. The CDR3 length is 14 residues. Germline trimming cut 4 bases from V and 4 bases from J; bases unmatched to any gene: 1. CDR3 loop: CASSGTGGNQPQHF. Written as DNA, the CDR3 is TGTGCCAGCAGTGGGACAGGGGGAAATCAGCCCCAGCATTTT.

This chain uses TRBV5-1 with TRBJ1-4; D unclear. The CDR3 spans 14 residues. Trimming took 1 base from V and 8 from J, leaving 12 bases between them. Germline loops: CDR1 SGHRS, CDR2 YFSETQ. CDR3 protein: CASSLSGEREKLFF. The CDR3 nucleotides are TGCGCCAGCAGCTTGTCCGGGGAAAGGGAAAAACTGTTTTTT.

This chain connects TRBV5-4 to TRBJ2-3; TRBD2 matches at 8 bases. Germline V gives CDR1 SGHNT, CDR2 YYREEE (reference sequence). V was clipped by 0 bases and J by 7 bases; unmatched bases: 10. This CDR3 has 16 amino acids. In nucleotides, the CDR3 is TGTGCCAGCAGCTTGGCCGGGGGGGGGCCTCCCCATACGCAGTATTTT. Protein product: CASSLAGGGPPHTQYF.

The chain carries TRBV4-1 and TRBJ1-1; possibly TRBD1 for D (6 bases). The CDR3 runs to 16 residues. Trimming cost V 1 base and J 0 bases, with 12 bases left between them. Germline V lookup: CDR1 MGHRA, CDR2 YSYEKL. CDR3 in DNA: TGCGCCAGCAGCCAAGCTGGACAGCAAATGAACACTGAAGCTTTCTTT. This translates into CASSQAGQQMNTEAFF.

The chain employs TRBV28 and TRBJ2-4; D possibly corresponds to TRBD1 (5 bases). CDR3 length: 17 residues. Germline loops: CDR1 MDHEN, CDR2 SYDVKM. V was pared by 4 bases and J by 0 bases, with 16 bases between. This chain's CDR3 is CASSSGQSRQAKNIQYF. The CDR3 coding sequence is TGTGCCAGCAGTTCCGGACAATCCCGTCAAGCCAAAAACATTCAGTACTTC.